This is a list of T cell receptor beta chains from one sample in a study of post-analysis software for immune sequencing data. TCRdb reprocessed the PCR reads via MiXCR and lists one record per CDR3 protein. In the table there are roughly 670,000 distinct CDR3 sequences, 59% of which are singletons. Input material: blood. The receptors come from a girl aged 2 to 9 with multiple sclerosis. Both conserved end residues are part of each CDR3. The D gene is left open where the match is weak. Not every row has a clone size; where given, it reads once, few, many or a size class.

size | J | V | D | DNA | CDR3
- | TRBJ2-5 | TRBV12-3/TRBV12-4 | TRBD2 | TGTGCCAGCAGTCCAAATTCGGGGCGGGCTAGCGGGAACCAAGAGACCCAGTACTTC | CASSPNSGRASGNQETQYF
- | TRBJ2-3 | TRBV3-1 | TRBD2 | TGTGCCAGCAGCCAACCGGGGGGGCCGTCAGATACGCAGTATTTT | CASSQPGGPSDTQYF
- | TRBJ2-7 | TRBV20-1 | - | TGCAGTGCTAGACTTGACAGGCTCGAGCAGTACTTC | CSARLDRLEQYF
- | TRBJ2-7 | TRBV20-1 | TRBD1 | TGCAGTGCCACCGGGACAGGGGTCTACGAGCAGTACTTC | CSATGTGVYEQYF
- | TRBJ2-6 | TRBV29-1 | - | TGCAGCGTTAAAGTGGGCTCTGGGGCCAACGTCCTGACTTTC | CSVKVGSGANVLTF
once | TRBJ1-2 | TRBV3-1 | TRBD1 | TGTGCCAGCAGCCAAGGACCGGGACAGGCCGGGGGCTACACCTTC | CASSQGPGQAGGYTF
- | TRBJ2-3 | TRBV29-1 | - | TGCAGCGTCACGAGCCAGGAGAGCACAGATACGCAGTATTTT | CSVTSQESTDTQYF
once | TRBJ2-1 | TRBV24-1 | TRBD2 | TGTGCCACCAGCCCAGCGGGGGCAACTTACAATGAGCAGTTCTTC | CATSPAGATYNEQFF
- | TRBJ1-6 | TRBV12-3/TRBV12-4 | TRBD1 | TGTGCCAGCAGTTTCGCCCGGGACAGGGGATCACCCCTCCACTTT | CASSFARDRGSPLHF
- | TRBJ2-7 | TRBV6-2/TRBV6-3 | - | TGTGCCAGCAGTTACTCGACTAGGTCTAGAACCTACGAGCAGTACTTC | CASSYSTRSRTYEQYF
- | TRBJ1-4 | TRBV20-1 | - | TGCAGTGCTATCGCCTTGGACCTCCGAAGTGAAAAACTGTTTTTT | CSAIALDLRSEKLFF
once | TRBJ2-1 | TRBV29-1 | - | TGCAGCGCTCATATCGGGAGCTCCTACAATGAGCAGTTCTTC | CSAHIGSSYNEQFF
- | TRBJ1-5 | TRBV12-3/TRBV12-4 | - | TGTGCCAGCAGTCTTAGTCAGGGGAGCAATCGGCCCCAGCATTTT | CASSLSQGSNRPQHF
- | TRBJ1-2 | TRBV20-1 | TRBD1 | TGCAGTGCTACGACTTTTAACTTACAGGGGGATGGCTACACCTTC | CSATTFNLQGDGYTF
- | TRBJ2-3 | TRBV7-2 | TRBD2 | TGTGCCAGCAGCTTAGATGGGCAGCGGGGGCCCCTATCCGATACGCAGTATTTT | CASSLDGQRGPLSDTQYF
- | TRBJ2-7 | TRBV6-5 | TRBD1 | TGTGCCAGCATGGACAGGGGCTACGAGCAGTACTTC | CASMDRGYEQYF
- | TRBJ2-6 | TRBV6-1 | TRBD1 | TGTGCCAGCAGCCCCGACAGGGGGCGAAACTCTGGGGCCAACGTCCTGACTTTC | CASSPDRGRNSGANVLTF
- | TRBJ2-7 | TRBV5-1 | - | TGCGCCAGCAGCTTGGCGGGAACAATCTCCTACGAGCAGTACTTC | CASSLAGTISYEQYF
- | TRBJ2-7 | TRBV5-1 | TRBD1 | TGCGCCAGCAGCTTGATGAACAGGGGGCTGGACGAGCAGTACTTC | CASSLMNRGLDEQYF
- | TRBJ2-1 | TRBV6-2/TRBV6-3 | - | TGTGCCAGCAATGTGGCAGGGCACTACAATGAGCAGTTCTTC | CASNVAGHYNEQFF
- | TRBJ2-1 | TRBV4-3 | TRBD1 | TGCGCCAGCAGCCGACAGGGACCCCTCCGCTCCTACAATGAGCAGTTCTTC | CASSRQGPLRSYNEQFF
- | TRBJ2-6 | TRBV5-1 | - | TGCGCCAGCAGCCCCGAGGTCTCTGGGGCCAACGTCCTGACTTTC | CASSPEVSGANVLTF
- | TRBJ2-5 | TRBV20-1 | - | TGCAGCTCCCTGATAAGGGGTAGGGGGGAGACCCAGTACTTC | CSSLIRGRGETQYF
- | TRBJ1-2 | TRBV6-6 | - | TGTGCCAGCAGTTACTTCGACCCGGAGGGCTACACCTTC | CASSYFDPEGYTF
- | TRBJ2-7 | TRBV6-1 | TRBD1 | TGTGCCAGCACTCCGAGACAGGGGCAGTACGAGCAGTACTTC | CASTPRQGQYEQYF
few | TRBJ2-5 | TRBV6-4 | - | TGTGCCAGCAGTGAAGGGCAGGACCAAGAGACCCAGTACTTC | CASSEGQDQETQYF
few | TRBJ2-1 | TRBV7-2 | TRBD2 | TGTGCCAGCAGCTTAGGTTTTGGTCTAGCGGGACCGGGTAATGAGCAGTTCTTC | CASSLGFGLAGPGNEQFF
- | TRBJ2-1 | TRBV28 | - | TGTGCCAGCAGTCCCTTAGCGGACTACAATGAGCAGTTCTTC | CASSPLADYNEQFF
- | TRBJ2-1 | TRBV7-2 | - | TGTGCCAGCAGCTCAAGGGAACACAATGAGCAGTTCTTC | CASSSREHNEQFF
few | TRBJ1-1 | TRBV12-3/TRBV12-4 | TRBD1 | TGTGCCAGCGGACAGGGGAGGACTGAAGCTTTCTTT | CASGQGRTEAFF
few | TRBJ2-5 | TRBV20-1 | - | TGCAGTGCTAGAGATCTAGGGTTTACAGAGACCCAGTACTTC | CSARDLGFTETQYF
- | TRBJ1-2 | TRBV20-1 | TRBD1 | TGCAGTGCTAGCTCGACAGGGGGGAGGCATGGCTACACCTTC | CSASSTGGRHGYTF
- | TRBJ2-1 | TRBV7-2 | - | TGTGCCAGCAGCTTAGGGGGGAAAGGTGAGCAGTTCTTC | CASSLGGKGEQFF
- | TRBJ1-5 | TRBV19 | - | TGTGCCAGTAGTATGCGGACCCGGGACCGCTATCAGCCCCAGCATTTT | CASSMRTRDRYQPQHF
- | TRBJ2-6 | TRBV10-2 | - | TGCGCCAGCAATAGTCGCGGCGTTGTGAGCTCTGGGGCCAACGTCCTGACTTTC | CASNSRGVVSSGANVLTF
- | TRBJ2-5 | TRBV7-8 | TRBD2 | TGTGCCAGCAGCTTAGTTTTTCAGGGGGTAGCGGGAGACCAAGAGACCCAGTACTTC | CASSLVFQGVAGDQETQYF
few | TRBJ2-3 | TRBV6-2/TRBV6-3 | - | TGTGCCACTCCCTGGGATACGCAGTATTTT | CATPWDTQYF
few | TRBJ2-1 | TRBV6-6 | TRBD2 | TGTGCCAGCAGTTATGGGGGGGGGAATCCAAATGAGCAGTTCTTC | CASSYGGGNPNEQFF
few | TRBJ2-1 | TRBV7-3 | - | TGTGCCAGCAGCCAAGGGGGGAGGTTGAGGGAGCAGTTCTTC | CASSQGGRLREQFF
few | TRBJ2-3 | TRBV20-1 | - | TGCAGTGCTGGGGGGACCTTTCTTAACACAGATACGCAGTATTTT | CSAGGTFLNTDTQYF
- | TRBJ2-1 | TRBV29-1 | - | TGCAGCGTTGAAGGGGAGGTGGACACCAACTCCTACAATGAGCAGTTCTTC | CSVEGEVDTNSYNEQFF
- | TRBJ2-5 | TRBV29-1 | - | TGCAGCGTGGGCGTCGGGGGCGCGGAGACCCAGTACTTC | CSVGVGGAETQYF
- | TRBJ2-5 | TRBV28 | - | TGTGCCAGCCTTAGCAGGTACCAAGAGACCCAGTACTTC | CASLSRYQETQYF
- | TRBJ1-5 | TRBV18 | - | TGTGCCAGCTCACCCGGGCAGGGTCGTCAGCCCCAGCATTTT | CASSPGQGRQPQHF
- | TRBJ2-1 | TRBV11-2 | TRBD2 | TGTGCCAGCAGCTTCCCCGGGACTAGCGCCTACAATGAGCAGTTCTTC | CASSFPGTSAYNEQFF
- | TRBJ1-1 | TRBV20-1 | - | TGCAGTGCTCCGGACAGTATGAACACTGAAGCTTTCTTT | CSAPDSMNTEAFF
- | TRBJ2-4 | TRBV12-3/TRBV12-4 | - | TGTGCCAGCAGTTTAACCCGTCAGTTAGCCAAAAACATTCAGTACTTC | CASSLTRQLAKNIQYF
- | TRBJ2-3 | TRBV5-1 | TRBD2 | TGCGCCAGCACCGGACTAGTTATTTCAGATACGCAGTATTTT | CASTGLVISDTQYF
- | TRBJ2-1 | TRBV6-5 | TRBD2 | TGTGCCAGCAGTTACCTTATGGGGAGGGTCTACAATGAGCAGTTCTTC | CASSYLMGRVYNEQFF
- | TRBJ2-1 | TRBV5-1 | - | TGCGCCAGCAGCCTGGGATGGGGGCTGGATGAGCAGTTCTTC | CASSLGWGLDEQFF
- | TRBJ1-2 | TRBV24-1 | - | TGTGCCACCAGTGACCCACAGGGTGACTATGGCTACACCTTC | CATSDPQGDYGYTF
- | TRBJ1-6 | TRBV5-6 | - | TGTGTCAGCAGCGTACAGAATTCACCCCTCCACTTT | CVSSVQNSPLHF
- | TRBJ1-2 | TRBV25-1 | TRBD1 | TGTGCCAGCAGTGAAGGGACCGGGACAGTAATAGCTAACTATGGCTACACCTTC | CASSEGTGTVIANYGYTF
- | TRBJ2-3 | TRBV5-5 | - | TGTGCCAGCAGCTCGGGCGGCTTTTCCACAGATACGCAGTATTTT | CASSSGGFSTDTQYF
- | TRBJ2-5 | TRBV6-5 | - | TGTGCCAGCAGTTTCACGACGTCATCCGAGACCCAGTACTTC | CASSFTTSSETQYF
- | TRBJ2-1 | TRBV7-7 | TRBD2 | TGTGCTAGCAGCCCCGGGACTAGCGGACTCAATGAGCAGTTCTTC | CASSPGTSGLNEQFF
- | TRBJ2-4 | TRBV5-1 | - | TGCGCCAGCAGCCTGGGGGGTGATCGGGGCCTTCAGTACTTC | CASSLGGDRGLQYF